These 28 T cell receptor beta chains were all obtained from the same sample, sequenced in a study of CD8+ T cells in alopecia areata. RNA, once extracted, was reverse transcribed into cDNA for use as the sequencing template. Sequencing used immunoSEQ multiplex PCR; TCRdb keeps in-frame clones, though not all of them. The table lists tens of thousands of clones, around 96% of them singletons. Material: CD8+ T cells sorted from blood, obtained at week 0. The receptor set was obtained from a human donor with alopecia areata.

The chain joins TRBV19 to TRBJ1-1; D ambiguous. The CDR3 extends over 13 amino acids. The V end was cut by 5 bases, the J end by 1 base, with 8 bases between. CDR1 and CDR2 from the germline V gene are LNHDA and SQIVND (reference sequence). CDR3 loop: CASSLRRNTEAFF. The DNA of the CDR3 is TGTGCCAGTAGTCTCAGGAGGAACACTGAAGCTTTCTTT.

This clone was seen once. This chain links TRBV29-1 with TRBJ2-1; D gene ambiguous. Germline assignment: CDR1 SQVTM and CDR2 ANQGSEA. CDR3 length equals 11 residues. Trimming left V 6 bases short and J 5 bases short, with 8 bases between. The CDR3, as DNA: TGCAGCGTGACCTGGGACAATGAGCAGTTCTTC. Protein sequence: CSVTWDNEQFF.

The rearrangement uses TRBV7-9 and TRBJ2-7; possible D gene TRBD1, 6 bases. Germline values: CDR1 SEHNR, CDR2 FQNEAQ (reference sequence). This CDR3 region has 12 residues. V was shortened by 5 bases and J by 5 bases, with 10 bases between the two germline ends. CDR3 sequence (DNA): TGTGCCAGCAGCCGACAGGAGGACGAGCAGTACTTC. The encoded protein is CASSRQEDEQYF.

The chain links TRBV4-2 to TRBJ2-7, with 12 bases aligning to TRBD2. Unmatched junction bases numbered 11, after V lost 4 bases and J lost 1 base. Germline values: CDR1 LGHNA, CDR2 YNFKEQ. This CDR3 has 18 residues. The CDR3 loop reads CASSPRRLAGGISYEQYF. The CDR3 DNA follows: TGTGCCAGCAGCCCGCGGAGGCTAGCGGGGGGGATTTCCTACGAGCAGTACTTC.

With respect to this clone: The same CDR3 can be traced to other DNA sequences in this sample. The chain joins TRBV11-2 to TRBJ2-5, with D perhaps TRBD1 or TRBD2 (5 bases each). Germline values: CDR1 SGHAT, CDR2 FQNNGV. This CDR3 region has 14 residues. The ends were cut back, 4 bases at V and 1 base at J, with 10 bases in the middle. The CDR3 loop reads CASSSWDGQETQYF. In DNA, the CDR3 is TGTGCCAGCAGCTCTTGGGACGGCCAAGAGACCCAGTACTTC.

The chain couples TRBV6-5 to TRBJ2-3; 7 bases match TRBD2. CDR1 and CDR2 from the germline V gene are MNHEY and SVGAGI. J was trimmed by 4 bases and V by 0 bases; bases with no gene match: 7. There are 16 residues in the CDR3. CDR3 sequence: CASSYSGGMTPDTQYF. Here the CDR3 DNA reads TGTGCCAGCAGTTACTCGGGGGGGATGACCCCAGATACGCAGTATTTT.

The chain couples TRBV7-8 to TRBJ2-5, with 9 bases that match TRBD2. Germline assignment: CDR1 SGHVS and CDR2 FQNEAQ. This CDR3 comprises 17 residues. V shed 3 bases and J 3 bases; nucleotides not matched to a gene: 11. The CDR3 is CASSFPAGGQEEETQYF. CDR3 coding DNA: TGTGCCAGCAGCTTCCCGGCGGGAGGGCAAGAGGAAGAGACCCAGTACTTC.

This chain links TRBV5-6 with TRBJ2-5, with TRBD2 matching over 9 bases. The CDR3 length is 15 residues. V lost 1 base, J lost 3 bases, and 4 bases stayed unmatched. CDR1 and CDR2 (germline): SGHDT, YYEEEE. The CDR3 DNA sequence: TGTGCCAGCAGCTTGATAGCGGGGGCCGAAGAGACCCAGTACTTC. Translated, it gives CASSLIAGAEETQYF.

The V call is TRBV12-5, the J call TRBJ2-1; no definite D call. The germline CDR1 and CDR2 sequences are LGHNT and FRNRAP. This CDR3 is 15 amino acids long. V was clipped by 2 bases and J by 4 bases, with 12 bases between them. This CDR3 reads CASGLSSWGYNEQFF. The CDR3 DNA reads TGTGCTAGTGGTTTGTCGTCGTGGGGATACAATGAGCAGTTCTTC.

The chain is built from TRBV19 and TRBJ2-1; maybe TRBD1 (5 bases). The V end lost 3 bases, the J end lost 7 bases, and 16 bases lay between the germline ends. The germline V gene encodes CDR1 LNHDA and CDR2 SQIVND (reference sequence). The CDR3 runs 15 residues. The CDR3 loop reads CASSISPTGFNEQFF. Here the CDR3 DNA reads TGTGCCAGTAGTATCTCCCCAACAGGATTTAATGAGCAGTTCTTC. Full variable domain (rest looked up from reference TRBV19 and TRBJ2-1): DGGITQSPKYLFRKEGQNVTLSCEQNLNHDAMYWYRQDPGQGLRLIYYSQIVNDFQKGDIAEGYSVSREKKESFPLTVTSAQKNPTAFYLCASSISPTGFNEQFFGPGTRLTVL.

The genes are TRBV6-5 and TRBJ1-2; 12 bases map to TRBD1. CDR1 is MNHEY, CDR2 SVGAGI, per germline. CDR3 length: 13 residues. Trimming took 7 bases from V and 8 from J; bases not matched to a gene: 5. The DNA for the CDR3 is TGTGCCAGCAAGGGACAGGGGGCGGGAGGCTACACCTTC. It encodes CASKGQGAGGYTF.

For the CDR3, the DNA is TGCAGCGTTATCACAGGATTTGAAGCTTTCTTT. It translates to CSVITGFEAFF. The gene calls are TRBV29-1 and TRBJ1-1, with D tentatively TRBD1 (5 bases). The CDR3 is 11 residues long. Germline lookup yields CDR1 SQVTM and CDR2 ANQGSEA. V dropped 5 bases and J dropped 7 bases, with 11 bases sitting between them.

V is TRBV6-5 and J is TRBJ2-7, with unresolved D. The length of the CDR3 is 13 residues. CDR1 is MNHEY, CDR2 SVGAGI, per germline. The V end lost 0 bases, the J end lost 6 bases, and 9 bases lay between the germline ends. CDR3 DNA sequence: TGTGCCAGCAGTTACTCGTTGACGGGCGAGCAGTACTTC. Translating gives CASSYSLTGEQYF.

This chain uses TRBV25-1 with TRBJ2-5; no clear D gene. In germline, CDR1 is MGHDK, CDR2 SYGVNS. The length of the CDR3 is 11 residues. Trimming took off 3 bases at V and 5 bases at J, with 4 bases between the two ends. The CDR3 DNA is TGTGCCAGCAGTGATGAGGAGACCCAGTACTTC. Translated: CASSDEETQYF.

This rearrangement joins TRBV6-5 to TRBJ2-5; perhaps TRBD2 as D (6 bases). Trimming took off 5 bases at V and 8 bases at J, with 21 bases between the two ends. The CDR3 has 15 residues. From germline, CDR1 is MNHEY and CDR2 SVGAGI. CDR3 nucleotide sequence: TGTGCCAGCAGTCAACCCGGGACTGCGAAGGAAACCCAGTACTTC. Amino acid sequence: CASSQPGTAKETQYF.

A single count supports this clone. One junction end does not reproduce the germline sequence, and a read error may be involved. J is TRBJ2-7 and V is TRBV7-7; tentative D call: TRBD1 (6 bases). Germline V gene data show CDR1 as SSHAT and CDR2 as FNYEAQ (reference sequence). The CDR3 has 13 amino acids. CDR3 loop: CASSPGHTYEQYF. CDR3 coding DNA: TGTGCTAGCAGCCCGGGACACACCTACGAGCAGTACTTC. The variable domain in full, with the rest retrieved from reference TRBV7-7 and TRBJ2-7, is GAGVSQSPRYKVTKRGQDVTLRCDPISSHATLYWYQQALGQGPEFLTYFNYEAQPDKSGLPSDRFSAERPEGSISTLTIQRTEQRDSAMYRCASSPGHTYEQYFGPGTRLTVT.

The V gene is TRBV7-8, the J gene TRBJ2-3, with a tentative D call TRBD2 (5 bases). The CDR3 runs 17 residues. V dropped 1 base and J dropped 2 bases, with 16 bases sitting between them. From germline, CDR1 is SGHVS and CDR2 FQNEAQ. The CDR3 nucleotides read TGTGCCAGCAGCTTAGACCCTAGCCCCCATCCCACAGATACGCAGTATTTT. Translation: CASSLDPSPHPTDTQYF.

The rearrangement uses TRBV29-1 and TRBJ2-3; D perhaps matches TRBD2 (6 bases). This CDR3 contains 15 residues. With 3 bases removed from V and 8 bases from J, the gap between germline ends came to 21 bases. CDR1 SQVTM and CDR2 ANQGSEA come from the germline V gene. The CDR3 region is CSVEEGLPARVTQYF. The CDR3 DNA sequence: TGCAGCGTTGAGGAGGGACTCCCAGCTCGGGTTACGCAGTATTTT.

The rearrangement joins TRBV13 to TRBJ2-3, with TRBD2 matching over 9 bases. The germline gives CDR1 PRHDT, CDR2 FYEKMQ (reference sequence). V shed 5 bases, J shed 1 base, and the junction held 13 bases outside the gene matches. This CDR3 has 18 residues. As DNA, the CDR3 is TGTGCCAGCAGCCCAGGTGGTAGCGGGGGCCCCCGCACAGATACGCAGTATTTT. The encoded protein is CASSPGGSGGPRTDTQYF.

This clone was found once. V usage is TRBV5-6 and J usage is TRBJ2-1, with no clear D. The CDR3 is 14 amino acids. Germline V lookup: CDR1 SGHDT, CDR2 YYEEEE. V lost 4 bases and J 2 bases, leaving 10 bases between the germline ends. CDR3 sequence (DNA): TGTGCCAGCAGCCCGGATTCAGCCTACAATGAGCAGTTCTTC. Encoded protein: CASSPDSAYNEQFF.

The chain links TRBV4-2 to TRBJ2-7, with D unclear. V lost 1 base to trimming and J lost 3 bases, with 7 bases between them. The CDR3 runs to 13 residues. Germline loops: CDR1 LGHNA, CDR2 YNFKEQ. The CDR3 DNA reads TGTGCCAGCAGCCAAGCACAGAACTACGAGCAGTACTTC. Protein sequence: CASSQAQNYEQYF.

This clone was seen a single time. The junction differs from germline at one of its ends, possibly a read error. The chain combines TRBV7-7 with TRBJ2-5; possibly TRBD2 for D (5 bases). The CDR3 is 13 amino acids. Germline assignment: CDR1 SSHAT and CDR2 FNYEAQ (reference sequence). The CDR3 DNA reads TGTGCTAGCAGCTTTGGGAGAGGGGAGACCCAGTACTTC. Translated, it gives CASSFGRGETQYF.

The CDR3 spells CASSLFNEQFF. The DNA of the CDR3 is TGTGCCAGCAGCTTATTCAATGAGCAGTTCTTC. J is TRBJ2-1 and V is TRBV7-9, with D uncertain. This CDR3 comprises 11 residues. Germline V lookup: CDR1 SEHNR, CDR2 FQNEAQ (reference sequence). V was pared by 2 bases and J by 6 bases, with 2 bases between.

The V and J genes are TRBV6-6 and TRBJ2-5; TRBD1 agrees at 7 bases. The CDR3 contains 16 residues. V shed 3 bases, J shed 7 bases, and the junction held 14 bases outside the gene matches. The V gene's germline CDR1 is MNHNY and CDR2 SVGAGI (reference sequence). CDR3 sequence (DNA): TGTGCCAGCAGTTATTCGACAGGGCGCCAATTTGGGACCCAGTACTTC. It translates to CASSYSTGRQFGTQYF.

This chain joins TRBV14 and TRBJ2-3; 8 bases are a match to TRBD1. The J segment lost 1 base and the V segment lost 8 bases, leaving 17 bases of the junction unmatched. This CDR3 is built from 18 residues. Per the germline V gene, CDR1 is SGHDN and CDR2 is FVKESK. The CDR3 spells CASPLGRGLLSGTDTQYF. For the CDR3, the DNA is TGTGCCAGCCCCCTGGGCAGGGGGCTCCTATCGGGCACAGATACGCAGTATTTT.

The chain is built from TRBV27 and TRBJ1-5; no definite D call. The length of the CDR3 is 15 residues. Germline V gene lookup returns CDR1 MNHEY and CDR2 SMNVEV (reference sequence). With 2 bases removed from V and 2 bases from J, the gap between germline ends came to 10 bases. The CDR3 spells CASSLGSMGNQPQHF. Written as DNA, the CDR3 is TGTGCCAGCAGTTTAGGTTCGATGGGCAATCAGCCCCAGCATTTT.

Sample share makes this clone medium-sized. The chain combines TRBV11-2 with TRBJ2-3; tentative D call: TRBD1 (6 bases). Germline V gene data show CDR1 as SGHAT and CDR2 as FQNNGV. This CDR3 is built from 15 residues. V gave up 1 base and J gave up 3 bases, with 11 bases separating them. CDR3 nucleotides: TGTGCCAGCAGCTTAGCAACAGGGCGTACAGATACGCAGTATTTT. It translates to CASSLATGRTDTQYF.

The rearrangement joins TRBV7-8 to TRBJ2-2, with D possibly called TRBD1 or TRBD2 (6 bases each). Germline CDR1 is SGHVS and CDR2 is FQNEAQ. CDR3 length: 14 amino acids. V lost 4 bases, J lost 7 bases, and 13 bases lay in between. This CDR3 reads CASSYGGALGELFF. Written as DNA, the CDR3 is TGTGCCAGCAGCTACGGGGGCGCTCTCGGGGAGCTGTTTTTT.